The 21 T cell receptor beta chains given below trace back to one sample, sequenced in a study of shared clonotypes between healthy human individuals. Clones were sequenced by immunoSEQ multiplex PCR, and TCRdb holds only the in-frame ones, with some missing. The table records approximately 720,000 clones, 60% to 80% of them present only once. The sequencing sample was made of memory CD4+ T cells sorted from blood. As to subset: CD45RA-negative fraction. The origin of the receptors is a young woman in good health.

This sequence joins TRBV7-9 and TRBJ1-3, with 7 nucleotides matching TRBD1. The germline V gene encodes CDR1 SEHNR and CDR2 FQNEAQ (reference sequence). The trim removed 7 bases at V and 0 bases at J, leaving 9 bases unmatched. CDR3 length: 16 residues. The CDR3 DNA sequence: TGTGCCAGCATGGGCCCGGGACAGCTCTCTGGAAACACCATATATTTT. Encoded protein: CASMGPGQLSGNTIYF. Variable domain in full (rest from reference TRBV7-9 and TRBJ1-3): DTGVSQNPRHKITKRGQNVTFRCDPISEHNRLYWYRQTLGQGPEFLTYFQNEAQLEKSRLLSDRFSAERPKGSFSTLEIQRTEQGDSAMYLCASMGPGQLSGNTIYFGEGSWLTVV.

This clone was detected only a few times. The rearrangement joins TRBV28 to TRBJ2-7; D not resolved. Germline loops: CDR1 MDHEN, CDR2 SYDVKM. This CDR3 contains 15 residues. Trimming pared 5 bases from V and 2 bases from J, leaving 16 bases between. The CDR3 region is CASSVTGSAAYEQYF. The CDR3 region has the DNA TGTGCCAGCAGTGTTACCGGGTCTGCGGCCTACGAGCAGTACTTC. Together with reference TRBV28 and TRBJ2-7, the CDR3 gives the full variable domain: DVKVTQSSRYLVKRTGEKVFLECVQDMDHENMFWYRQDPGLGLRLIYFSYDVKMKEKGDIPEGYSVSREKKERFSLILESASTNQTSMYLCASSVTGSAAYEQYFGPGTRLTVT.

In DNA form, the CDR3 reads TGCGCCAGCAGCCAGACAGGGGCCAACGAAAAACTGTTTTTT. This translates into CASSQTGANEKLFF. The chain uses TRBV4-1 and TRBJ1-4; TRBD1 aligns across 8 bases. The CDR3 runs 14 residues. The germline V gene encodes CDR1 MGHRA and CDR2 YSYEKL. J lost 8 bases, V lost 3 bases, and 5 bases had no gene match.

The chain couples TRBV27 to TRBJ1-1; D unclear. This CDR3 region has 14 residues. V was shortened by 6 bases and J by 0 bases, with 11 bases between the two germline ends. In germline, CDR1 is MNHEY, CDR2 SMNVEV (reference sequence). The CDR3 here is CASRESYMNTEAFF. DNA of the CDR3: TGTGCCAGCAGGGAAAGCTACATGAACACTGAAGCTTTCTTT.

The chain couples TRBV19 to TRBJ1-6, with D possibly being TRBD1 (6 bases). V was trimmed by 5 bases and J by 5 bases, leaving 10 bases between them. CDR1 LNHDA and CDR2 SQIVND come from the germline V gene (reference sequence). CDR3 length: 14 residues. CDR3 sequence (DNA): TGTGCCAGTAGTTCGGACAGTCATAATTCACCCCTCCACTTT. Its translation: CASSSDSHNSPLHF.

This clone was observed a single time. The genes are TRBV19 and TRBJ2-3, with D perhaps matching TRBD2 (5 bases). The length of the CDR3 is 17 residues. Germline V gives CDR1 LNHDA, CDR2 SQIVND (reference sequence). V was shortened by 6 bases and J by 2 bases, with 21 bases between the two germline ends. The CDR3 bases are TGTGCCAGTAGCCCTGCCGGAGAGCGGCCCCTCACAGATACGCAGTATTTT. Protein sequence: CASSPAGERPLTDTQYF.

Concerning this clone itself: This may be a read error, as it is one base from a much larger clone. The rearrangement joins TRBV11-2 to TRBJ1-2; 7 bases fit TRBD1. CDR3 length: 13 amino acids. Unmatched junction bases numbered 4, after V lost 5 bases and J lost 4 bases. CDR1 and CDR2 (germline): SGHAT, FQNNGV. CDR3 sequence reads: CASSPGQTYGYTF. CDR3 coding DNA: TGTGCCAGCAGCCCGGGACAGACCTATGGCTACACCTTC.

The J gene is TRBJ2-1, the V gene TRBV2, with 12 bases that match TRBD2. This CDR3 comprises 15 residues. Trimming at V came to 5 bases and at J to 5 bases, leaving 4 bases not matched to a gene. From germline, CDR1 is SNHLY and CDR2 FYNNEI. The DNA of the CDR3 is TGTGCCAGCAGTATTCGACTAGCGGGAGACAATGAGCAGTTCTTC. This codes for CASSIRLAGDNEQFF.

This chain connects TRBV19 to TRBJ1-3, with D possibly being TRBD1 (5 bases). The CDR3 extends over 16 amino acids. Germline assignment: CDR1 LNHDA and CDR2 SQIVND (reference sequence). The ends were cut back, 3 bases at V and 0 bases at J, with 12 bases in the middle. CDR3 nucleotides: TGTGCCAGTAGTATCGGCAGGGCCTTCTCTGGAAACACCATATATTTT. It yields the protein CASSIGRAFSGNTIYF.

J is TRBJ2-7 and V is TRBV7-2; D call uncertain. The CDR3 loop spans 15 amino acids. Trimming took 1 base from V and 2 from J, leaving 12 bases between them. Germline CDR1 SGHTA, CDR2 FQGNSA. CDR3: CASSLGSSNAYEQYF. As DNA, the CDR3 is TGTGCCAGCAGCTTAGGTAGTTCGAATGCCTACGAGCAGTACTTC.

This chain uses TRBV28 with TRBJ2-7; TRBD2 aligns across 7 bases. The J segment lost 2 bases and the V segment lost 8 bases, leaving 6 bases of the junction unmatched. Germline V gives CDR1 MDHEN, CDR2 SYDVKM. This CDR3 is built from 13 residues. DNA of the CDR3: TGTGCCAGCGGTCGCGGGAGCCCCTACGAGCAGTACTTC. This gives the protein CASGRGSPYEQYF.

A single count supports this clone. This rearrangement joins TRBV7-2 to TRBJ2-2; D is uncertain. Trimming removed 3 bases at V and 7 bases at J, with 6 bases between. Germline loops: CDR1 SGHTA, CDR2 FQGNSA. The CDR3 consists of 12 residues. The CDR3 loop reads CASSFRGGELFF. The CDR3 DNA reads as TGTGCCAGCAGCTTTCGTGGCGGGGAGCTGTTTTTT.

V and J are TRBV11-2 and TRBJ2-7, with D perhaps TRBD1 (5 bases). V was clipped by 0 bases and J by 2 bases, with 8 bases between them. This CDR3 is 14 amino acids long. Germline V gives CDR1 SGHAT, CDR2 FQNNGV. CDR3 bases: TGTGCCAGCAGCTTAGAAGGCAGGGCCTACGAGCAGTACTTC. It specifies CASSLEGRAYEQYF.

About this clone itself: Other DNA sequences in this sample translate to the same CDR3. V gene TRBV19 combines with J gene TRBJ2-3, with D maybe TRBD1 (6 bases). Trimming pared 4 bases from V and 3 bases from J, leaving 8 bases between. The length of the CDR3 is 13 residues. CDR1 is LNHDA, CDR2 SQIVND, per germline (reference sequence). DNA of the CDR3: TGTGCCAGTAGTACTCAGGGGACAGATACGCAGTATTTT. Translated: CASSTQGTDTQYF.

The chain combines TRBV19 with TRBJ2-6; unclear D gene. The germline V gene encodes CDR1 LNHDA and CDR2 SQIVND (reference sequence). Trimming took off 3 bases at V and 0 bases at J, with 3 bases between the two ends. The CDR3 covers 14 residues. The DNA of the CDR3 is TGTGCCAGTAGTATCAGCTCTGGGGCCAACGTCCTGACTTTC. Amino acid sequence: CASSISSGANVLTF.

This clone was seen at least ten times. The chain uses TRBV28 and TRBJ2-7, with 9 bases aligning to TRBD2. Trimming removed 10 bases from V and 2 bases from J; junction bases left unmatched: 9. Germline V lookup: CDR1 MDHEN, CDR2 SYDVKM. The CDR3 length is 14 residues. Here the CDR3 reads CAITTTSGAYEQYF. The CDR3 DNA is TGTGCCATCACCACGACTAGCGGAGCCTACGAGCAGTACTTC.

There are many counts of this clone. The chain couples TRBV18 to TRBJ2-1; no firm D call. Looked up from germline, CDR1 is KGHSH and CDR2 is LQKENI. This CDR3 region has 17 residues. Trimming stripped 0 bases from V and 5 bases from J, with 17 bases between. CDR3 sequence (DNA): TGTGCCAGCTCACCACCGACACAGACGCTAATCCACAATGAGCAGTTCTTC. Translating gives CASSPPTQTLIHNEQFF.

This clone was seen a single time. The chain is built from TRBV7-2 and TRBJ1-4; 7 bases map to TRBD1. This CDR3 is 15 amino acids long. The germline CDR1 and CDR2 sequences are SGHTA and FQGNSA. V shed 1 base, J shed 4 bases, and the junction held 3 bases outside the gene matches. The CDR3 loop is CASSLVGTDNEKLFF. The CDR3 region has the DNA TGTGCCAGCAGCTTAGTCGGGACAGATAATGAAAAACTGTTTTTT.

The CDR3 DNA sequence: TGCGCCAGCAGCGAGTTGACTGAAGCTTTCTTT. It yields the protein CASSELTEAFF. The chain couples TRBV5-1 to TRBJ1-1; D is uncertain. The germline CDR1 and CDR2 sequences are SGHRS and YFSETQ. Trimming left V 4 bases short and J 5 bases short, with 6 bases between. This CDR3 spans 11 amino acids.

This clone was found once. The rearrangement uses TRBV11-2 and TRBJ2-7; 7 bases are a match to TRBD1. Per the germline V gene, CDR1 is SGHAT and CDR2 is FQNNGV. The CDR3 extends over 15 amino acids. With V trimmed by 5 bases and J by 8 bases, 15 bases remained unmatched. As DNA, the CDR3 is TGTGCCAGCAGCCTAAGCCGGGACAGAGAAAACAAGCAGTACTTC. It encodes CASSLSRDRENKQYF.

The V gene is TRBV5-4, the J gene TRBJ1-1; possibly TRBD1 for D (5 bases). Germline CDR1 SGHNT, CDR2 YYREEE (reference sequence). Trimming left V 7 bases short and J 6 bases short, with 19 bases between. CDR3 length: 14 amino acids. This CDR3 is CASGPSGREAEAFF. CDR3 nucleotides: TGTGCCAGCGGACCTTCGGGGCGAGAGGCTGAAGCTTTCTTT.